The present entry profiles one T cell receptor (beta chain) with its context. Its antigen remains unknown. This entry comes from a study of OX40 agonist ivuxolimab in advanced cancers. Study-wide context: Given to patients was ivuxolimab, an agonistic anti-OX40 (CD134) antibody. The study's findings and limits: On average, a greater number of expanded clones characterised CD8+ T cells relative to CD4+. Researchers did not establish what antigens the expanded peripheral T cells target.

In germline, CDR1 is SGHRS, CDR2 YFSETQ. Trimming at V came to 0 bases and at J to 3 bases, leaving 1 base not matched to a gene. The CDR3 spans 14 residues. Method: immunoSEQ multiplex PCR; TCRdb's copy keeps in-frame clones and lacks some. Here the sample spans around 84,000 clones, about nine tenths being singletons. The sequencing here drew on CD4+ or CD8+ T cells sorted from blood, taken in a trial of the OX40 agonist ivuxolimab. This TCR was recovered from an adult with an advanced solid tumor such as melanoma, head and neck, liver or kidney cancer. The chain employs TRBV5-1 and TRBJ2-3, with 7 nucleotides matching TRBD1. The chain's CDR3 is CASSLDRGTDTQYF. CDR3 nucleotide sequence: TGCGCCAGCAGCTTGGACAGGGGTACAGATACGCAGTATTTT.